These 22 T cell receptor beta chains were sequenced from one sample in a study of cytomegalovirus exposure and HLA in healthy donors. The PCR ran on 60 Vbeta and 13 Jbeta primers. Libraries were prepared by immunoSEQ multiplex PCR; TCRdb keeps only in-frame clonotypes and omits some of them. The sample has under 200,000 clones; around 83% are singletons. The source material was PBMCs. Receptor source: a woman younger than 30 in good health and CMV-seronegative.

CDR3 protein: CARSSDGSSGSAIHDEQYV. The CDR3 DNA reads as TGTGCCAGAAGCTCCGATGGATCTAGCGGGAGCGCCATTCATGACGAGCAGTACGTC. This rearrangement joins TRBV5-3 to TRBJ2-7; 10 bases are a match to TRBD2. TRBV5-3 is annotated as an ORF whose role is uncertain. V was clipped by 3 bases and J by 5 bases; unmatched bases: 20. The CDR3 spans 19 residues.

Only a few counts were recorded for this clone. V usage is TRBV6-5 and J usage is TRBJ2-7; the match to TRBD2 covers 10 bases. The germline V gene encodes CDR1 MNHEY and CDR2 SVGAGI. Unmatched junction bases numbered 5, after V lost 7 bases and J lost 5 bases. The CDR3 runs 13 residues. CDR3 region: CASTRGLANEQYF. CDR3 sequence (DNA): TGTGCCAGCACCCGGGGACTAGCGAACGAGCAGTACTTC.

The rearrangement uses TRBV19 and TRBJ2-4, with D possibly matching TRBD1 (5 bases). Trimming cost V 1 base and J 1 base, with 8 bases left between them. CDR3 size: 15 residues. Per germline, CDR1 LNHDA and CDR2 SQIVND (reference sequence). The chain's CDR3 is CASSIGGVAKNIQYF. As DNA, the CDR3 is TGTGCCAGTAGTATAGGGGGCGTGGCCAAAAACATTCAGTACTTC.

This chain connects TRBV5-4 to TRBJ1-5; 8 positions agree with TRBD1. Trimming cost V 4 bases and J 12 bases; bases outside gene matches: 9. The CDR3 spans 13 residues. Germline-derived CDR1 and CDR2 are SGHNT and YYREEE (reference sequence). CDR3: CASSAGQEGNQHF. CDR3 DNA: TGTGCCAGCAGCGCGGGACAGGAGGGAAACCAGCATTTT.

The genes are TRBV6-7 and TRBJ2-3, with 10 bases fitting TRBD2. TRBV6-7 is an open reading frame whose function is uncertain. J lost 4 bases, V lost 4 bases, and 8 bases had no gene match. The CDR3 extends over 16 amino acids. CDR3 DNA sequence: TGTGCCAGCAGTTGCCCTAGCGGGAGTGATGCAGATACGCAGTATTTT. This translates into CASSCPSGSDADTQYF.

V gene TRBV28 combines with J gene TRBJ2-7; 9 nucleotides line up with TRBD1. J lost 4 bases, V lost 6 bases, and 1 base had no gene match. Germline CDR1 and CDR2: MDHEN and SYDVKM. CDR3 length: 12 amino acids. As DNA, the CDR3 is TGTGCCAGCAGGACAGGGGGATACGAGCAGTACTTC. Encoded protein: CASRTGGYEQYF.

A single count supports this clone. This chain uses TRBV7-2 with TRBJ2-1, with 12 nucleotides matching TRBD1. The V and J ends lost 5 bases and 7 bases, in that order; junction bases with no gene match: 6. The CDR3 covers 15 residues. CDR1 is SGHTA and CDR2 is FQGNSA in the germline V gene. CDR3 coding DNA: TGTGCCAGCAGCCGGGGACAGGGGGCTGGGAATGAGCAGTTCTTC. As protein: CASSRGQGAGNEQFF.

The chain employs TRBV28 and TRBJ1-1; 9 positions match TRBD1. The CDR3 runs 16 residues. J gave up 1 base and V 5 bases, and 8 bases lay outside the gene matches. The germline gives CDR1 MDHEN, CDR2 SYDVKM. The CDR3 region is CASSTPGTGKNTEAFF. CDR3 coding DNA: TGTGCCAGCAGTACCCCTGGGACAGGGAAGAACACTGAAGCTTTCTTT.

V is TRBV28 and J is TRBJ2-7; 9 nucleotides agree with TRBD2. This CDR3 region has 14 residues. Germline values: CDR1 MDHEN, CDR2 SYDVKM. V was clipped by 9 bases and J by 0 bases; unmatched bases: 6. The CDR3 DNA sequence: TGTGCCAGTACACTAGCGGGCCTCTCCTACGAGCAGTACTTC. Protein product: CASTLAGLSYEQYF.

V is TRBV28 and J is TRBJ2-1, with TRBD2 matching 14 bases. Germline V gives CDR1 MDHEN, CDR2 SYDVKM. This CDR3 spans 17 amino acids. With 4 bases clipped from V and 9 bases from J, the junction kept 11 bases outside the gene matches. The CDR3 spells CASSSNSGLAGVGEQFF. The CDR3 nucleotides read TGTGCCAGCAGTTCCAATTCGGGACTAGCGGGGGTAGGTGAGCAGTTCTTC. Drawing the rest from reference TRBV28 and TRBJ2-1, the complete variable domain is DVKVTQSSRYLVKRTGEKVFLECVQDMDHENMFWYRQDPGLGLRLIYFSYDVKMKEKGDIPEGYSVSREKKERFSLILESASTNQTSMYLCASSSNSGLAGVGEQFFGPGTRLTVL.

The chain is built from TRBV6-1 and TRBJ1-2, with a weak D call TRBD1 (6 bases). The V end lost 1 base, the J end lost 0 bases, and 12 bases lay between the germline ends. CDR1 is MNHNS and CDR2 is SASEGT in the germline V gene. The CDR3 consists of 16 residues. The CDR3 reads CASSEVGRGANYGYTF. The CDR3 bases are TGTGCCAGCAGTGAAGTCGGCAGGGGAGCTAACTATGGCTACACCTTC.

The chain employs TRBV4-3 and TRBJ1-2; D may be TRBD1 (5 bases). V lost 6 bases and J 3 bases, leaving 17 bases between the germline ends. Germline CDR1 LGHNA, CDR2 YSLEER. The CDR3 runs to 15 residues. This chain's CDR3 is CASRLGRGGDYGYTF. CDR3 DNA: TGCGCCAGCAGGCTAGGGCGCGGGGGAGACTATGGCTACACCTTC.

The V and J genes are TRBV6-6 and TRBJ1-1; no reliable D call. The CDR3 is 12 amino acids. The germline CDR1 and CDR2 sequences are MNHNY and SVGAGI (reference sequence). Between the trimmed V and J ends, which lost 6 bases and 6 bases, there was a span of 11 bases. The CDR3 bases are TGTGCCAGCAGCCCCTATCGGGCTGAAGCTTTCTTT. Translating it yields CASSPYRAEAFF.

The rearrangement links TRBV9 to TRBJ1-1; D gene unclear. There are 16 residues in the CDR3. The V gene lost 4 bases and the J gene lost 1 base, with 17 bases spanning the gap. CDR1 and CDR2 (germline): SGDLS, YYNGEE. The CDR3 reads CASSPFPGPSNTEAFF. CDR3 nucleotides: TGTGCCAGCAGCCCCTTCCCAGGCCCCTCGAACACTGAAGCTTTCTTT. Full variable domain (outside the CDR3, taken from reference TRBV9 and TRBJ1-1): DSGVTQTPKHLITATGQRVTLRCSPRSGDLSVYWYQQSLDQGLQFLIQYYNGEERAKGNILERFSAQQFPDLHSELNLSSLELGDSALYFCASSPFPGPSNTEAFFGQGTRLTVV.

The V and J genes are TRBV29-1 and TRBJ2-3, with 7 bases fitting TRBD2. Germline values: CDR1 SQVTM, CDR2 ANQGSEA. Losses at the gene ends were 1 base for V and 3 bases for J; bases not matched to a gene: 16. The CDR3 is 18 residues long. The CDR3 DNA reads TGCAGCGTTGAAGGGAGCATGAATGGCGGGAGAGGTACAGATACGCAGTATTTT. It encodes CSVEGSMNGGRGTDTQYF.

The CDR3 protein is CASYQTVLDTVFF. The DNA for the CDR3 is TGTGCCAGCTACCAAACAGTCTTGGATACGGTCTTCTTT. The V call is TRBV6-5, the J call TRBJ1-1; D gene unclear. Germline assignment: CDR1 MNHEY and CDR2 SVGAGI. This CDR3 is 13 amino acids long. V was clipped by 8 bases and J by 14 bases, with 24 bases between them.

DNA for the CDR3: TGTGCCAGTAGCAGATCTAGCGGCTACAATGAGCAGTTCTTC. Translated, it gives CASSRSSGYNEQFF. This chain uses TRBV19 with TRBJ2-1, with TRBD2 identical over 7 bases. This CDR3 contains 14 residues. The germline gives CDR1 LNHDA, CDR2 SQIVND (reference sequence). V was clipped by 6 bases and J by 3 bases; unmatched bases: 5.

The chain uses TRBV28 and TRBJ2-1; 7 bases are a match to TRBD2. CDR3 length equals 14 residues. In germline, CDR1 is MDHEN, CDR2 SYDVKM. Trimming took 10 bases from V and 6 from J; bases not matched to a gene: 12. CDR3 loop: CATTTGGSLNEQFF. DNA for the CDR3: TGTGCCACCACAACGGGAGGTTCTCTCAATGAGCAGTTCTTC.

This chain links TRBV25-1 with TRBJ2-1, with a weak D call TRBD1 (8 bases). Germline V gene lookup returns CDR1 MGHDK and CDR2 SYGVNS. CDR3 size: 14 residues. The CDR3 DNA follows: TGTAGTTCAGGGGGCGCGGGGGCCTACAATGAGCAGTTCTTC. Its protein product is CSSGGAGAYNEQFF. Drawing the rest from reference TRBV25-1 and TRBJ2-1, the complete variable domain is EADIYQTPRYLVIGTGKKITLECSQTMGHDKMYWYQQDPGMELHLIHYSYGVNSTEKGDLSSESTVSRIRTEHFPLTLESARPSHTSQYLCSSGGAGAYNEQFFGPGTRLTVL.

The rearrangement joins TRBV2 to TRBJ1-5, with D perhaps matching TRBD1 (6 bases). The CDR3 is 13 residues long. The germline V gene has CDR1 SNHLY and CDR2 FYNNEI. V lost 10 bases, J lost 2 bases, and 12 bases lay in between. This chain's CDR3 is CATRGNGNQPQHF. The CDR3 DNA is TGTGCCACTAGGGGGAATGGCAATCAGCCCCAGCATTTT.

The chain has TRBV5-5 and TRBJ2-5; D unclear. Germline CDR1 SGHKS, CDR2 YYEKEE (reference sequence). The V gene lost 4 bases and the J gene lost 4 bases, with 14 bases spanning the gap. The CDR3 runs to 14 residues. CDR3 sequence reads: CASSPTEWRETQYF. The CDR3 nucleotides read TGTGCCAGCAGCCCGACTGAATGGCGAGAGACCCAGTACTTC. Drawing the rest from reference TRBV5-5 and TRBJ2-5, the complete variable domain is DAGVTQSPTHLIKTRGQQVTLRCSPISGHKSVSWYQQVLGQGPQFIFQYYEKEERGRGNFPDRFSARQFPNYSSELNVNALLLGDSALYLCASSPTEWRETQYFGPGTRLLVL.

The rearrangement uses TRBV7-6 and TRBJ1-2; D possibly corresponds to TRBD1 (6 bases). This CDR3 region has 14 residues. Germline V gene data show CDR1 as SGHVS and CDR2 as FNYEAQ. V was cut by 8 bases and J by 1 base, with 14 bases left in between. The CDR3 DNA follows: TGTGCCAGCGGAGGGGGAGGGTTTAACTATGGCTACACCTTC. Protein product: CASGGGGFNYGYTF. The full variable domain, in which reference TRBV7-6 and TRBJ1-2 provide the parts outside the CDR3, is GAGVSQSPRYKVTKRGQDVALRCDPISGHVSLYWYRQALGQGPEFLTYFNYEAQQDKSGLPNDRFSAERPEGSISTLTIQRTEQRDSAMYRCASGGGGFNYGYTFGSGTRLTVV.